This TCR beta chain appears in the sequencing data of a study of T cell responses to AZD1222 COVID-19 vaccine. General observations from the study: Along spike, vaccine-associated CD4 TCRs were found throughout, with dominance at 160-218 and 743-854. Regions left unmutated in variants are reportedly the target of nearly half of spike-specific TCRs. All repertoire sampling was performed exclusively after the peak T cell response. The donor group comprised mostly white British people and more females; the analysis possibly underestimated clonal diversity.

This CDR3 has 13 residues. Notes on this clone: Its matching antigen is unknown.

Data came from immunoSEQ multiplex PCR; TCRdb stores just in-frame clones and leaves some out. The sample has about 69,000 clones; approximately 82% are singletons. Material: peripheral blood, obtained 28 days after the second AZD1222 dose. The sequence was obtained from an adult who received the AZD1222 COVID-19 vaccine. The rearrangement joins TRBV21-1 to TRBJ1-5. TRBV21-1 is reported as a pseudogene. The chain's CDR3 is CASSKEYFQPQHF. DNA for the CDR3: TGTGCCAGCAGCAAAGAATATTTTCAGCCCCAGCATTTT.